This T cell receptor beta chain emerged from a study of blood T cell repertoires in COVID-19. The overall study: From T cells, B-cell-depleted T cells, or PBMCs came the material, which was cDNA or gDNA.

Clones were sequenced by immunoSEQ multiplex PCR, and TCRdb holds only the in-frame ones, with some missing. In the table there are a few hundred thousand clones, less than 95% of which are singletons. Germline V CDR1 and CDR2: KGHSH, LQKENI. V shed 1 base and J shed 5 bases, with 18 bases lying between them. This CDR3 region has 16 residues. This clone was recorded only once. The same CDR3 is also encoded by other DNA sequences in this sample. All enrollees were roughly 18 to 89 years old and from 20 to 25 US areas. The V call is TRBV18, the J call TRBJ2-7, with D perhaps TRBD2 (5 bases). The sequenced sample was PBMCs or T cells enriched from blood (not recorded which). The source is a man aged 18 to 30 who had recovered from COVID-19. The CDR3 protein is CASSPLFRPTTDEQYF. The CDR3 nucleotides are TGTGCCAGCTCACCACTTTTTCGGCCGACTACAGACGAGCAGTACTTC.